A selection of T cell receptor beta chains follows, all from one sample in a study of blood T cell repertoires in COVID-19. Using immunoSEQ multiplex PCR, the repertoire was profiled, and TCRdb retains in-frame clones only, with some absent. The sample holds about 64,000 clones, about nine tenths seen once. Sequenced input: peripheral blood. Source of these receptors: a woman aged 80 or over with active COVID-19. Both conserved end residues are part of each CDR3. The order of the fields is CDR3 DNA, CDR3 protein, V gene, CDR3 length, D gene, J gene, clone size. D genes are given only for firm matches. A clone size is listed for some rows: how often the clone was seen (once, few, many), or a class if it is expanded.

DNA: TGTGCCAGTAGTACAAGAGGGTACAGGGGCGCTAACTATGGCTACACCTTC; CDR3: CASSTRGYRGANYGYTF; V: TRBV19; length: 17; D: TRBD1; J: TRBJ1-2; size: NA
DNA: TGCAGTGCTAGTAGACAGGGGCAAGAGACCCAGTACTTC; CDR3: CSASRQGQETQYF; V: TRBV20-1; length: 13; D: TRBD1; J: TRBJ2-5; size: NA
DNA: TGTGCCAGTGCACTAGCGGCCTCCTACGAGCAGTACTTC; CDR3: CASALAASYEQYF; V: TRBV10-3; length: 13; D: TRBD2; J: TRBJ2-7; size: once
DNA: TGTGCCAGCATAGAAACTTCCTACAATGAGCAGTTCTTC; CDR3: CASIETSYNEQFF; V: TRBV28; length: 13; D: NA; J: TRBJ2-1; size: NA
DNA: TGTGCCAGCAGCTTGGGAGAGGGCACTGGGGCCAACGTCCTGACTTTC; CDR3: CASSLGEGTGANVLTF; V: TRBV7-8; length: 16; D: NA; J: TRBJ2-6; size: NA
DNA: TGTGCCAGCAGCTTAGTAGGCGGGAGGGCGGCAGATACGCAGTATTTT; CDR3: CASSLVGGRAADTQYF; V: TRBV7-2; length: 16; D: TRBD2; J: TRBJ2-3; size: NA
DNA: TGCGCCAGCAGACAGGGAATGGCCTACAATGAGCAGTTCTTC; CDR3: CASRQGMAYNEQFF; V: TRBV5-1; length: 14; D: NA; J: TRBJ2-1; size: NA
DNA: TGTGCCAGCACTCTAGCGGGACCCACAGATACGCAGTATTTT; CDR3: CASTLAGPTDTQYF; V: TRBV6-5; length: 14; D: TRBD2; J: TRBJ2-3; size: NA
DNA: TGTGCCAGCACCGACCCCGGACTTAACTATGGCTACACCTTC; CDR3: CASTDPGLNYGYTF; V: TRBV6-5; length: 14; D: NA; J: TRBJ1-2; size: NA
DNA: TGCAGCGTTGTAGGGACAGGGACCTACGAGCAGTACTTC; CDR3: CSVVGTGTYEQYF; V: TRBV29-1; length: 13; D: TRBD1; J: TRBJ2-7; size: few
DNA: TGTGCCAGCATGGTCAGGGGGCAAGAGACCCAGTACTTC; CDR3: CASMVRGQETQYF; V: TRBV28; length: 13; D: TRBD1; J: TRBJ2-5; size: NA
DNA: TGTGCCAGCAGCTTAGGGGCTAGCAGTATTGAGCAGTTCTTC; CDR3: CASSLGASSIEQFF; V: TRBV11-2; length: 14; D: NA; J: TRBJ2-1; size: NA
DNA: TGCGCCAGCAGCCCGGTAGTGTTTACGAACACCGGGGAGCTGTTTTTT; CDR3: CASSPVVFTNTGELFF; V: TRBV5-1; length: 16; D: NA; J: TRBJ2-2; size: NA
DNA: TGTGCCAGCAGTTTACAAGATACGCAGTATTTT; CDR3: CASSLQDTQYF; V: TRBV12-3/TRBV12-4; length: 11; D: NA; J: TRBJ2-3; size: NA
DNA: TGTGCCACGACACGTGCGGATGGCAGGGAAAAGACCCAGTACTTC; CDR3: CATTRADGREKTQYF; V: TRBV6-5; length: 15; D: NA; J: TRBJ2-5; size: NA
DNA: TGTGCCAGCAGTTTATCCAGCGGAGGACCGCCAGATACGCAGTATTTT; CDR3: CASSLSSGGPPDTQYF; V: TRBV28; length: 16; D: NA; J: TRBJ2-3; size: NA
DNA: TGTGCCAGTAGTATAGCCGGGAGGGGGTCGCCCCTCCACTTT; CDR3: CASSIAGRGSPLHF; V: TRBV19; length: 14; D: NA; J: TRBJ1-6; size: once
DNA: TGTGCCAGCAGCCCATCCACCGGGGGGGGCGAGACCCAGTACTTC; CDR3: CASSPSTGGGETQYF; V: TRBV5-4; length: 15; D: TRBD2; J: TRBJ2-5; size: NA
DNA: TGTGCCAGCAGCGCCGGGACTAGCGGGTCATCCTACGAGCAGTACTTC; CDR3: CASSAGTSGSSYEQYF; V: TRBV2; length: 16; D: TRBD2; J: TRBJ2-7; size: NA
DNA: TGTGCCAGCAGCAAGTCCCGGTACAATCAGCCCCAGCATTTT; CDR3: CASSKSRYNQPQHF; V: TRBV21-1; length: 14; D: NA; J: TRBJ1-5; size: NA
DNA: TGTGCCGCAACCTCTATAGCGGGAACAGATACGCAGTATTTT; CDR3: CAATSIAGTDTQYF; V: TRBV6-6; length: 14; D: TRBD2; J: TRBJ2-3; size: NA
DNA: TGCGCCAGTACGACTGAACCTAGCACAGATACGCAGTATTTT; CDR3: CASTTEPSTDTQYF; V: TRBV5-1; length: 14; D: NA; J: TRBJ2-3; size: NA
DNA: TGTGCCAGCACTCTTGCCGGGACAGGGGGCCAAACTTCACCCCTCCACTTT; CDR3: CASTLAGTGGQTSPLHF; V: TRBV2; length: 17; D: TRBD1; J: TRBJ1-6; size: NA
DNA: TGTGCCAGCAGTTACCTTCCTAGGGGGGAGCAGTTCTTC; CDR3: CASSYLPRGEQFF; V: TRBV6-5; length: 13; D: NA; J: TRBJ2-1; size: few
DNA: TGCAGCGCCGGGACTAGCGGCCCCTACGAGCAGTACTTC; CDR3: CSAGTSGPYEQYF; V: TRBV29-1; length: 13; D: TRBD2; J: TRBJ2-7; size: NA
DNA: TGTGCCAGCAGCAGGGGTGGAGCCAAAAACATTCAGTACTTC; CDR3: CASSRGGAKNIQYF; V: TRBV7-8; length: 14; D: NA; J: TRBJ2-4; size: NA
DNA: TGTGCCAGTAGGAACCTCATGGGGGGACTCTACGAGCAGTACTTC; CDR3: CASRNLMGGLYEQYF; V: TRBV19; length: 15; D: NA; J: TRBJ2-7; size: NA
DNA: TGTGCCAGCAGTAGGGGGATTAATTCACCCCTCCACTTT; CDR3: CASSRGINSPLHF; V: TRBV2; length: 13; D: NA; J: TRBJ1-6; size: once
DNA: TGCGCCAGCAGCTTGCTTCAACAGACCTACAATGAGCAGTTCTTC; CDR3: CASSLLQQTYNEQFF; V: TRBV5-1; length: 15; D: NA; J: TRBJ2-1; size: NA
DNA: TGTGCCAGCAGTTCGGGACTACCACAGCAGTATTTT; CDR3: CASSSGLPQQYF; V: TRBV28; length: 12; D: TRBD2; J: TRBJ2-3; size: NA
DNA: TGTGCCAGCAGCTTATGGGGGCGTCGGGTGGTCCATGAGCAGTTCTTC; CDR3: CASSLWGRRVVHEQFF; V: TRBV11-2; length: 16; D: NA; J: TRBJ2-1; size: NA
DNA: TGTGCCAGCAGTTTATGGCAGGGGGCCGAGGAGTTGGACATTCAGTACTTC; CDR3: CASSLWQGAEELDIQYF; V: TRBV28; length: 17; D: TRBD1; J: TRBJ2-4; size: NA
DNA: TGTGCCAGCAGCGGTGGGACTAGTGAGAATCAGTACTTC; CDR3: CASSGGTSENQYF; V: TRBV5-4; length: 13; D: TRBD2; J: TRBJ2-4; size: once
DNA: TGTGCCTGGAGTGCGACAGGGGCCAATTCACCCCTCCACTTT; CDR3: CAWSATGANSPLHF; V: TRBV30; length: 14; D: TRBD1; J: TRBJ1-6; size: once
DNA: TGTGCCATCAGTGAGACAGGGAGCACAGATACGCAGTATTTT; CDR3: CAISETGSTDTQYF; V: TRBV10-3; length: 14; D: NA; J: TRBJ2-3; size: NA
DNA: TGTGCCAGCAGAGACCCGGGACAGGGTTTCTACGAGCAGTACTTC; CDR3: CASRDPGQGFYEQYF; V: TRBV6-5; length: 15; D: TRBD1; J: TRBJ2-7; size: NA
DNA: TGTGCCAGCAGCTTAGTTAAGGGGGCCAGAAAGGGGACTAATGAAAAACTGTTTTTT; CDR3: CASSLVKGARKGTNEKLFF; V: TRBV7-7; length: 19; D: TRBD1; J: TRBJ1-4; size: NA
DNA: TGTGCCAGCAGCCCCAACCAGGGGCTAGCGGGAGCCCACGAGCAGTACTTC; CDR3: CASSPNQGLAGAHEQYF; V: TRBV7-8; length: 17; D: TRBD2; J: TRBJ2-7; size: NA
DNA: TGTGCCAGCAGCCCCCGGACTAGCGGGGAATCCGGGGAGCTGTTTTTT; CDR3: CASSPRTSGESGELFF; V: TRBV7-8; length: 16; D: TRBD2; J: TRBJ2-2; size: NA
DNA: TGTGCCAGCGGAGAAGGGGGGGGCTCCTACGAGCAGTACTTC; CDR3: CASGEGGGSYEQYF; V: TRBV28; length: 14; D: NA; J: TRBJ2-7; size: NA
DNA: TGTGCCAGCAGCGTAGGAGGAGGAATTGGGAACACTGAAGCTTTCTTT; CDR3: CASSVGGGIGNTEAFF; V: TRBV9; length: 16; D: NA; J: TRBJ1-1; size: few
DNA: TGTGCCAGCAGTGAAGCGCTTCGGGGGGGAACTACGCAGTATTTT; CDR3: CASSEALRGGTTQYF; V: TRBV2; length: 15; D: TRBD2; J: TRBJ2-3; size: NA